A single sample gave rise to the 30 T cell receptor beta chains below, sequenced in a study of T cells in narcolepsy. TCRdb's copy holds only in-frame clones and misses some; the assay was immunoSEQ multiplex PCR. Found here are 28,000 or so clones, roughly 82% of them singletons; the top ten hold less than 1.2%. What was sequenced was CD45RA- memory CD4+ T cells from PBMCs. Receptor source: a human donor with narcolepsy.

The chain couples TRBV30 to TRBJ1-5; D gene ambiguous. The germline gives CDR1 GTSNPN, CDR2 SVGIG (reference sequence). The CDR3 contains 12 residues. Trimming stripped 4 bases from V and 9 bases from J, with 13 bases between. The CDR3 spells CAWKETSGPQHF. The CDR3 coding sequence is TGTGCCTGGAAAGAAACGTCCGGGCCCCAGCATTTT.

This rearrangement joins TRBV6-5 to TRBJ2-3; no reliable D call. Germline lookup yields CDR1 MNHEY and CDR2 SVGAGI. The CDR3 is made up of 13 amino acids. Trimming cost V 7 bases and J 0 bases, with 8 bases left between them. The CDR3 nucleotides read TGTGCCAGCACCCGTCCTAGCACAGATACGCAGTATTTT. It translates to CASTRPSTDTQYF.

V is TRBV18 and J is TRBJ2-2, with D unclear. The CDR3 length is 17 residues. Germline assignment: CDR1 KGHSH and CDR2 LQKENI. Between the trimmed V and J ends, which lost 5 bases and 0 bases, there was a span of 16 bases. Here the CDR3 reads CASSSHRWFANTGELFF. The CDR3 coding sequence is TGTGCCAGCTCATCCCACCGGTGGTTCGCGAACACCGGGGAGCTGTTTTTT.

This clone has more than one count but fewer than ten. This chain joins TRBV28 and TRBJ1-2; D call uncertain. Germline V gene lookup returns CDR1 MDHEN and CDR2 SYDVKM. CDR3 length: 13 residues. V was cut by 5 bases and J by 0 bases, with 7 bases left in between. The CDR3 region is CASSVPANYGYTF. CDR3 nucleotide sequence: TGTGCCAGCAGTGTACCAGCTAACTATGGCTACACCTTC.

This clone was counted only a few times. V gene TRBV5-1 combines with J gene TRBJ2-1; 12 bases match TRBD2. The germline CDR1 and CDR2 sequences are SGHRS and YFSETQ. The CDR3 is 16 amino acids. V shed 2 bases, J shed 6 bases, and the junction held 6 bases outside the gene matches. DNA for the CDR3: TGCGCCAGCAGCTTACGCCCTAGCGGGGGGGCCAATGAGCAGTTCTTC. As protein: CASSLRPSGGANEQFF.

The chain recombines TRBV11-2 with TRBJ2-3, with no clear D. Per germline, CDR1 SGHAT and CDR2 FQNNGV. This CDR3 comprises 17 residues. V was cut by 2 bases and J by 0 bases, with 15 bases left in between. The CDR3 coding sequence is TGTGCCAGCAGCTTATACTCCTCCTCTTCTAGCACAGATACGCAGTATTTT. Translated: CASSLYSSSSSTDTQYF.

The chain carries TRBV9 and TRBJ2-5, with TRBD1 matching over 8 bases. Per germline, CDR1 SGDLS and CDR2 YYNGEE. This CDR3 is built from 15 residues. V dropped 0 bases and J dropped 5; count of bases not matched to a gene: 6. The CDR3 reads CASSVGDRLTETQYF. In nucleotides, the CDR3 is TGTGCCAGCAGCGTAGGGGACAGGTTAACGGAGACCCAGTACTTC.

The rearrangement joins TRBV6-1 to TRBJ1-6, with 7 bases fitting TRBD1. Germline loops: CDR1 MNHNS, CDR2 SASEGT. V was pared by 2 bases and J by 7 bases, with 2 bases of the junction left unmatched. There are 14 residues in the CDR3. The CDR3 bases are TGTGCCAGCAGTGAATTCAGGGGGAATTCACCCCTCCACTTT. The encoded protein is CASSEFRGNSPLHF.

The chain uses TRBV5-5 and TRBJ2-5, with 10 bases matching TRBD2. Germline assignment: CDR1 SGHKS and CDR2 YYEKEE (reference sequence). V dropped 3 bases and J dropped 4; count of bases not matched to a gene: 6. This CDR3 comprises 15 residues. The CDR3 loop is CASSSGLAVGETQYF. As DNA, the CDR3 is TGTGCCAGCAGCTCAGGACTAGCGGTCGGAGAGACCCAGTACTTC.

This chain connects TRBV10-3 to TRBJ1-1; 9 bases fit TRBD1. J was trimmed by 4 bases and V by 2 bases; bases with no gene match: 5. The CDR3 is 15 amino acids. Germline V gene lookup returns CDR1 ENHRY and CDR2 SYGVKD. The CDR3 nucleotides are TGTGCCATCAGTGAGAACAGGGGGCAGGGCACTGAAGCTTTCTTT. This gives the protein CAISENRGQGTEAFF.

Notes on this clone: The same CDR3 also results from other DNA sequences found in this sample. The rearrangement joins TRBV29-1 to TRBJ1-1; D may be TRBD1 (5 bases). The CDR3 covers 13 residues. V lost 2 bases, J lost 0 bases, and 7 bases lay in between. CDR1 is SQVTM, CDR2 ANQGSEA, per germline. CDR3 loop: CSVEKGLNTEAFF. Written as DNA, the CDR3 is TGCAGCGTTGAAAAGGGACTGAACACTGAAGCTTTCTTT. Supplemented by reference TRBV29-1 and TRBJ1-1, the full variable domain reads SAVISQKPSRDICQRGTSLTIQCQVDSQVTMMFWYRQQPGQSLTLIATANQGSEATYESGFVIDKFPISRPNLTFSTLTVSNMSPEDSSIYLCSVEKGLNTEAFFGQGTRLTVV.

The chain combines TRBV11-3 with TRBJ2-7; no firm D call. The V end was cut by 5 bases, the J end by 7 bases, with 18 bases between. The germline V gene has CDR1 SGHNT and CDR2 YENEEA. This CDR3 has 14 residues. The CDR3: CASSPDASSWEQYF. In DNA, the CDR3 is TGTGCCAGCAGCCCCGATGCGTCCTCCTGGGAGCAGTACTTC.

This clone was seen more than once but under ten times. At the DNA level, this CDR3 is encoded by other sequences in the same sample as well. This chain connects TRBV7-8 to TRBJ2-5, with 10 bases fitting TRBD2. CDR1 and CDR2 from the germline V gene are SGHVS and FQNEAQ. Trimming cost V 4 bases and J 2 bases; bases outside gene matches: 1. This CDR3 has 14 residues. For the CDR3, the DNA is TGTGCCAGCAGCTCGACTAGCGGGCAAGAGACCCAGTACTTC. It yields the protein CASSSTSGQETQYF.

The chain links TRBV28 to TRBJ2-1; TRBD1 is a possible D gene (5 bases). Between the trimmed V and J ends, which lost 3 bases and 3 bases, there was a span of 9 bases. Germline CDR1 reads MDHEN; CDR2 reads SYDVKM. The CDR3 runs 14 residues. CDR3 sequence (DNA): TGTGCCAGCAGTTTGCCCGACAGCTACAATGAGCAGTTCTTC. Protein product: CASSLPDSYNEQFF.

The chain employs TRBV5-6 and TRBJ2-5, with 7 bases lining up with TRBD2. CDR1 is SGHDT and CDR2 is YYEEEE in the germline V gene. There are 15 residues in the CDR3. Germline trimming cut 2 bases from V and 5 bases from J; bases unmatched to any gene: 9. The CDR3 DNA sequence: TGTGCCAGCAGCTTTCGCCGGACTAGGAGTGAGACCCAGTACTTC. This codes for CASSFRRTRSETQYF.

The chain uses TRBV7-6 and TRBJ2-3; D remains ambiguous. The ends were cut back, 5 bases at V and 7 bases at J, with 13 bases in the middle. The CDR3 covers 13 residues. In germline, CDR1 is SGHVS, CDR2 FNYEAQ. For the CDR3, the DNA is TGTGCCAGCAGCCCTTCCGAAGCCCATACGCAGTATTTT. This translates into CASSPSEAHTQYF.

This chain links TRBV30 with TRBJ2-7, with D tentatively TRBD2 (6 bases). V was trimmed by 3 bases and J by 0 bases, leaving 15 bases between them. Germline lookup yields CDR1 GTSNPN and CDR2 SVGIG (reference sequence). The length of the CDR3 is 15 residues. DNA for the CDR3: TGTGCCTGGAGGGTTCACCGGGGGAGCTCCTACGAGCAGTACTTC. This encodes CAWRVHRGSSYEQYF.

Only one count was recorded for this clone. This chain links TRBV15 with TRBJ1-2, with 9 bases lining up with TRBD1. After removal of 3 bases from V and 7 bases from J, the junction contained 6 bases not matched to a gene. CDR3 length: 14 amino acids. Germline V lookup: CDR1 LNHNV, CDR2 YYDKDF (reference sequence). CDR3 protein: CATSRDRGPGGYTF. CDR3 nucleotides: TGTGCCACCAGCAGGGACAGGGGTCCAGGTGGCTACACCTTC.

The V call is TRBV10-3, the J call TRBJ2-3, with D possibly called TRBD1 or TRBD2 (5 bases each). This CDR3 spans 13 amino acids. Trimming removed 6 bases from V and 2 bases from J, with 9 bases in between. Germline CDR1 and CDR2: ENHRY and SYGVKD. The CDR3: CAIRGTDTDTQYF. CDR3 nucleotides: TGTGCCATCAGGGGGACGGACACAGATACGCAGTATTTT.

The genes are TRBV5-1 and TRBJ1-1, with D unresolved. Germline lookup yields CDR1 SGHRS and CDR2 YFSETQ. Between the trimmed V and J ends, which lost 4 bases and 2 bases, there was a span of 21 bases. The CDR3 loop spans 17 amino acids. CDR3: CASSPRATVGKNTEAFF. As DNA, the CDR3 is TGCGCCAGCAGCCCCCGGGCGACGGTAGGGAAAAACACTGAAGCTTTCTTT.

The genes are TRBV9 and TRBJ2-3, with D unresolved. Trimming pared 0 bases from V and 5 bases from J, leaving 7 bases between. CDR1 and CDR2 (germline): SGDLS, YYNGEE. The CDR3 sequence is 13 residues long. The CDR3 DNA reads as TGTGCCAGCAGCGTAGTAGTAGAAGATACGCAGTATTTT. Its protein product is CASSVVVEDTQYF.

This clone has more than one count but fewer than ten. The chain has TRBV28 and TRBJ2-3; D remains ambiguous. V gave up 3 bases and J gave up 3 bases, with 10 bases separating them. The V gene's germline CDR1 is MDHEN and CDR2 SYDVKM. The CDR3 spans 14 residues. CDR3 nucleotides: TGTGCCAGCAGTTTTGTCGGTGGTACAGATACGCAGTATTTT. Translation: CASSFVGGTDTQYF.

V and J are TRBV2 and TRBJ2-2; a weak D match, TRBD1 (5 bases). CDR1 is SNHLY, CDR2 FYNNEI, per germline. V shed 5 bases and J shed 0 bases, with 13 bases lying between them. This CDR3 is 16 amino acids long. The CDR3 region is CASSRLGASNTGELFF. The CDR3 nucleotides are TGTGCCAGCAGTAGACTTGGGGCGTCGAACACCGGGGAGCTGTTTTTT.

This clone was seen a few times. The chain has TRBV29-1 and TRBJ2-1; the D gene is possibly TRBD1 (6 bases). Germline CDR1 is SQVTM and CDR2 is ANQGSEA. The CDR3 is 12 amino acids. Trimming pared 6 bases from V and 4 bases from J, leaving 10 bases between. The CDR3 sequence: CSVQQGYNEQFF. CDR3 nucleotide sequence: TGCAGCGTCCAACAGGGTTACAATGAGCAGTTCTTC.

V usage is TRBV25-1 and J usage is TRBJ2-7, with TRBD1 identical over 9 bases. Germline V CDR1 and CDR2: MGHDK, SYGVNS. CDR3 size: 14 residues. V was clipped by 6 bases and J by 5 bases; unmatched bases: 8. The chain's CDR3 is CASRPGGQGHEQYF. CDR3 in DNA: TGTGCCAGCAGGCCGGGGGGACAGGGCCACGAGCAGTACTTC.

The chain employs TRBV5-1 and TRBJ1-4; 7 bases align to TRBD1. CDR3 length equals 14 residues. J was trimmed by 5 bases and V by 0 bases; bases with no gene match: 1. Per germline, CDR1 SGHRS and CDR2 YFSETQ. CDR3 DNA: TGCGCCAGCAGCTTGGCGGGACAGAATGAAAAACTGTTTTTT. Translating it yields CASSLAGQNEKLFF.

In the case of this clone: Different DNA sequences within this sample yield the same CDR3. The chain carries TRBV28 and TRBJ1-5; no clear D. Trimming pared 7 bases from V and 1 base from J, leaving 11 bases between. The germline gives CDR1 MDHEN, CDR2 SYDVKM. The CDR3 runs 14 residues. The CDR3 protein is CASTAGGSNQPQHF. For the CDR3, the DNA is TGTGCCAGCACGGCGGGTGGGAGCAATCAGCCCCAGCATTTT.

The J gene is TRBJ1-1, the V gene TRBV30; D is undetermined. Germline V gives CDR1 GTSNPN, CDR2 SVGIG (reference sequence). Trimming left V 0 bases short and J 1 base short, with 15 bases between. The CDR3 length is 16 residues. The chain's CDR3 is CAWSVIPGVRNTEAFF. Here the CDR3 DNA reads TGTGCCTGGAGTGTCATCCCCGGGGTGCGGAACACTGAAGCTTTCTTT.

CDR3: CASSPGTIDYNEQFF. The CDR3 nucleotides are TGCGCCAGCAGCCCCGGGACAATTGACTACAATGAGCAGTTCTTC. The gene calls are TRBV5-1 and TRBJ2-1, with a weak D call TRBD1 (6 bases). V lost 4 bases and J 3 bases, leaving 14 bases between the germline ends. This CDR3 is built from 15 residues. Germline V CDR1 and CDR2: SGHRS, YFSETQ.

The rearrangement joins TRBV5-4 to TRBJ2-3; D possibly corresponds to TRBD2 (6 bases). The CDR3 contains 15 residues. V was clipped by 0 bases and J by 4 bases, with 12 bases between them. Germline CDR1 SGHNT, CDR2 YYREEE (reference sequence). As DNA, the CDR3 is TGTGCCAGCAGCTTGGTCGGGGGTTGGGCAGATACGCAGTATTTT. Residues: CASSLVGGWADTQYF.